One sample yielded the 18 T cell receptor beta chains listed below, sequenced in a study of vaccination effects on CD4 cells after COVID-19. In the ViraFEST assay, antigen-specific CD4+ clonotypes were identified by expansion after peptide-pool stimulation. A 10-day culture period preceded the isolation of CD4+ T cells. Vaccine recipients had no previous SARS-CoV-2 infection; their nucleocapsid antibodies were negative. Their cognate antigens are unknown. This table comes from immunoSEQ multiplex PCR, and its TCRdb copy is limited to in-frame clones, with some not included. The repertoire holds about 38,000 clones, with more than 60% as singletons. This specimen was CD4+ T cells from PBMCs cultured with SARS-CoV-2 spike peptides, taken before COVID-19 vaccination. The receptor source for this set is a human donor who received a COVID-19 vaccine.

The table lists this clone with a count of one. V and J are TRBV29-1 and TRBJ2-1; D tentatively fits TRBD1 or TRBD2 (7 bases each). CDR1 and CDR2 from the germline V gene are SQVTM and ANQGSEA. The CDR3 runs 14 residues. The V end was cut by 4 bases, the J end by 7 bases, with 17 bases between. CDR3: CSVVGGGSGNEQFF. For the CDR3, the DNA is TGCAGCGTTGTAGGGGGCGGGAGTGGTAATGAGCAGTTCTTC.

This chain links TRBV7-2 with TRBJ1-2; 8 nucleotides agree with TRBD1. The CDR3 has 15 amino acids. Germline CDR1 is SGHTA and CDR2 is FQGNSA. V was clipped by 5 bases and J by 2 bases; unmatched bases: 7. CDR3 residues: CASSPSTGANYGYTF. The CDR3 region has the DNA TGTGCCAGCAGCCCATCGACAGGGGCCAACTATGGCTACACCTTC.

The gene calls are TRBV6-5 and TRBJ2-1; TRBD1 is a possible D gene (5 bases). Germline CDR1 reads MNHEY; CDR2 reads SVGAGI. This CDR3 region has 14 residues. Trimming took 2 bases from V and 7 from J, leaving 12 bases between them. The CDR3 loop is CASSYQGKRNEQFF. The CDR3 DNA reads TGTGCCAGCAGTTACCAGGGTAAGAGAAATGAGCAGTTCTTC.

V gene TRBV4-3 combines with J gene TRBJ1-3; no reliable D call. From germline, CDR1 is LGHNA and CDR2 YSLEER. V was clipped by 0 bases and J by 4 bases, with 4 bases between them. The CDR3 loop spans 13 amino acids. CDR3 protein: CASSQEEGNTIYF. The CDR3 region has the DNA TGCGCCAGCAGCCAAGAAGAGGGAAACACCATATATTTT.

This clone has only one observation. The chain links TRBV7-2 to TRBJ2-7; 13 bases align to TRBD2. Germline V gives CDR1 SGHTA, CDR2 FQGNSA. V shed 1 base, J shed 4 bases, and the junction held 7 bases outside the gene matches. The CDR3 has 17 amino acids. The CDR3 sequence: CASSLGETSGGLYEQYF. The CDR3 DNA follows: TGTGCCAGCAGCTTAGGAGAGACTAGCGGGGGGCTGTACGAGCAGTACTTC.

J is TRBJ2-3 and V is TRBV7-2, with D uncertain. The CDR3 consists of 14 residues. Per the germline V gene, CDR1 is SGHTA and CDR2 is FQGNSA. V lost 3 bases to trimming and J lost 6 bases, with 13 bases between them. CDR3 coding DNA: TGTGCCAGCAGCTTCCAACCTTTGGGGGATACGCAGTATTTT. Protein product: CASSFQPLGDTQYF. Using reference TRBV7-2 and TRBJ2-3 for the parts outside the CDR3, the full variable domain is GAGVSQSPSNKVTEKGKDVELRCDPISGHTALYWYRQSLGQGLEFLIYFQGNSAPDKSGLPSDRFSAERTGGSVSTLTIQRTQQEDSAVYLCASSFQPLGDTQYFGPGTRLTVL.

This clone appeared a single time. The CDR3 loop is CASSIGVTFQETQYF. The CDR3 coding sequence is TGTGCCAGCAGCATAGGGGTGACTTTCCAAGAGACCCAGTACTTC. This chain joins TRBV7-6 and TRBJ2-5, with a tentative D call TRBD1 (5 bases). The ends were cut back, 5 bases at V and 1 base at J, with 14 bases in the middle. The length of the CDR3 is 15 residues. Looked up from germline, CDR1 is SGHVS and CDR2 is FNYEAQ.

This clone has a handful of counts. This chain uses TRBV19 with TRBJ1-2, with D possibly matching TRBD1 (6 bases). Trimming stripped 1 base from V and 6 bases from J, with 12 bases between. Per the germline V gene, CDR1 is LNHDA and CDR2 is SQIVND (reference sequence). The CDR3 has 14 amino acids. In DNA, the CDR3 is TGTGCCAGTAGTATAGGCCAGGGGACCCATGGCTACACCTTC. It yields the protein CASSIGQGTHGYTF. The full variable domain, its missing parts supplied by reference TRBV19 and TRBJ1-2, is DGGITQSPKYLFRKEGQNVTLSCEQNLNHDAMYWYRQDPGQGLRLIYYSQIVNDFQKGDIAEGYSVSREKKESFPLTVTSAQKNPTAFYLCASSIGQGTHGYTFGSGTRLTVV.

The chain uses TRBV4-3 and TRBJ2-3; D possibly corresponds to TRBD1 (6 bases). This CDR3 comprises 15 residues. V dropped 0 bases and J dropped 4 bases, with 11 bases sitting between them. The germline gives CDR1 LGHNA, CDR2 YSLEER. CDR3 residues: CASSQDLTGSDTQYF. The CDR3 nucleotides are TGCGCCAGCAGCCAAGATTTAACAGGGTCAGATACGCAGTATTTT.

CDR3 amino acids: CASSIGRANTEAFF. CDR3 coding DNA: TGTGCCAGTAGTATTGGGCGAGCGAACACTGAAGCTTTCTTT. The chain carries TRBV19 and TRBJ1-1; no reliable D call. This CDR3 has 14 residues. Germline CDR1 and CDR2: LNHDA and SQIVND (reference sequence). The germline V and J ends were trimmed by 3 bases and 1 base, with 9 bases remaining between them. The full variable domain, completed using reference TRBV19 and TRBJ1-1, is DGGITQSPKYLFRKEGQNVTLSCEQNLNHDAMYWYRQDPGQGLRLIYYSQIVNDFQKGDIAEGYSVSREKKESFPLTVTSAQKNPTAFYLCASSIGRANTEAFFGQGTRLTVV.

CDR3 in amino acids: CASTGQGAHQPQHF. CDR3 DNA sequence: TGTGCCAGCACGGGACAGGGGGCCCACCAGCCCCAGCATTTT. This rearrangement joins TRBV6-5 to TRBJ1-5; 12 bases match TRBD1. With V trimmed by 7 bases and J by 7 bases, 5 bases remained unmatched. The CDR3 covers 14 residues. Germline V gives CDR1 MNHEY, CDR2 SVGAGI.

This chain uses TRBV10-3 with TRBJ2-1; 8 nucleotides match TRBD2. Trimming removed 3 bases from V and 8 bases from J; junction bases left unmatched: 6. The CDR3 loop spans 14 amino acids. Germline V gives CDR1 ENHRY, CDR2 SYGVKD. The DNA of the CDR3 is TGTGCCATCAGTGAAGGGCGGGGGGTCTATGAGCAGTTCTTC. Its translation is CAISEGRGVYEQFF.

The sample holds a few counts of this clone. The rearrangement uses TRBV6-2 or TRBV6-3 and TRBJ2-3; the D is unclear. Germline V gene lookup returns CDR1 MNHEY and CDR2 SVGEGT. The V and J ends lost 4 bases and 4 bases respectively, with 9 bases between them. This CDR3 contains 13 residues. CDR3 sequence: CASSSIPADTQYF. The DNA for the CDR3 is TGTGCCAGCAGTTCCATCCCGGCAGATACGCAGTATTTT.

This rearrangement joins TRBV7-3 to TRBJ2-2, with D unresolved. This CDR3 spans 15 amino acids. CDR1 is SGHTA, CDR2 FQGTGA, per germline. Trimming removed 8 bases at V and 0 bases at J, with 13 bases between. CDR3 loop: CASGMGGPNTGELFF. CDR3 nucleotides: TGTGCCAGCGGTATGGGCGGTCCGAACACCGGGGAGCTGTTTTTT.

The chain combines TRBV11-3 with TRBJ2-1; the D gene is possibly TRBD1 (5 bases). V was cut by 2 bases and J by 2 bases, with 10 bases left in between. This CDR3 is built from 15 residues. Germline V gives CDR1 SGHNT, CDR2 YENEEA. CDR3 sequence (DNA): TGTGCCAGCAGCTTATCAGGGAAGCCCTACAATGAGCAGTTCTTC. It translates to CASSLSGKPYNEQFF. The full variable domain, rest sourced from reference TRBV11-3 and TRBJ2-1, is EAGVVQSPRYKIIEKKQPVAFWCNPISGHNTLYWYLQNLGQGPELLIRYENEEAVDDSQLPKDRFSAERLKGVDSTLKIQPAELGDSAVYLCASSLSGKPYNEQFFGPGTRLTVL.

The chain has TRBV5-1 and TRBJ2-3; D is ambiguous. The V gene lost 1 base and the J gene lost 5 bases, with 11 bases spanning the gap. The CDR3 contains 14 residues. CDR1 and CDR2 from the germline V gene are SGHRS and YFSETQ. CDR3 nucleotides: TGCGCCAGCAGCTTGTACACGGTTGGAGATACGCAGTATTTT. This translates into CASSLYTVGDTQYF.

The chain couples TRBV6-4 to TRBJ2-1; D might be TRBD2 (6 bases). Trimming removed 2 bases at V and 8 bases at J, with 16 bases between. Germline V gives CDR1 MRHNA, CDR2 SNTAGT. The CDR3 contains 15 residues. This chain's CDR3 is CASSDRERVVDEQFF. CDR3 nucleotide sequence: TGTGCCAGCAGTGACAGAGAGCGGGTCGTGGATGAGCAGTTCTTC.

This chain links TRBV4-1 with TRBJ2-7; D may be TRBD2 (7 bases). The CDR3 is 16 residues long. Germline CDR1 and CDR2: MGHRA and YSYEKL. The germline V and J ends were trimmed by 0 bases and 0 bases, with 12 bases remaining between them. Written as DNA, the CDR3 is TGCGCCAGCAGCCAAGAAGGGGGGGCCTTCTCCTACGAGCAGTACTTC. The encoded protein is CASSQEGGAFSYEQYF.